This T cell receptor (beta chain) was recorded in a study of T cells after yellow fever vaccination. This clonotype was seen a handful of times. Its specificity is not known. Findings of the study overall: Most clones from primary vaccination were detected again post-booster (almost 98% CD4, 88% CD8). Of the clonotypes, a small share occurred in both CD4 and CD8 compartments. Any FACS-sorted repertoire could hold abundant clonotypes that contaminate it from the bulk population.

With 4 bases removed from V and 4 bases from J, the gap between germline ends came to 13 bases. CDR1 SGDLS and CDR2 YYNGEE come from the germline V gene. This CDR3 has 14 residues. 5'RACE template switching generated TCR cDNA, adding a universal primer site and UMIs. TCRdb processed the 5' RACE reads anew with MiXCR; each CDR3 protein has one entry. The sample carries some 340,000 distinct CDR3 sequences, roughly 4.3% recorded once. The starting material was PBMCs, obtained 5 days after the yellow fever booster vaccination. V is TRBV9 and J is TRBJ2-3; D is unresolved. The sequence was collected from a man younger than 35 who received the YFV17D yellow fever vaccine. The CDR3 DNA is TGTGCCAGCAGCCCCGATGGGCAGGCAGATACGCAGTATTTT. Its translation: CASSPDGQADTQYF.